Listed below are T cell receptor beta chains from one sample, sequenced in a study of cytomegalovirus exposure and HLA in healthy donors. The repertoire was sequenced with immunoSEQ multiplex PCR; TCRdb's copy has only in-frame clones and lacks some. The sample lists approximately 100,000 clones; 75% to 85% were seen once. Sequencing input: PBMCs. Receptors originate from a woman aged 18 to 35 in good health and CMV-seronegative. Each CDR3 is given with its conserved first and last residue. A D gene is named only where the DNA matches it firmly. Clone size is not always given. Where it is, it says once, few, many or a class for expanded clones.

j_gene	abundance	d_gene	v_gene	CDR3nt	CDR3aa
TRBJ2-7	-	TRBD2	TRBV5-1	TGCGCCAGCAGCTTGGCCCTAGCGGGAGTCGAGCAGTACTTC	CASSLALAGVEQYF
TRBJ2-7	-	TRBD2	TRBV5-1	TGCGCCAGCAGCCTCCAACTAGCGGGAGATGCCTACGAGCAGTACTTC	CASSLQLAGDAYEQYF
TRBJ1-6	-	-	TRBV6-4	TGTGCCAGCAGTGACTCGGGCGGGGAAAATTCACCCCTCCACTTT	CASSDSGGENSPLHF
TRBJ2-1	-	TRBD2	TRBV18	TGTGCCAGCTCACTTTGGGCTAGCGGGGGCAATGAGCAGTTCTTC	CASSLWASGGNEQFF
TRBJ2-1	once	-	TRBV7-2	TGTGCCAGCAGCTTAACCCCAGGGACCTACAATGAGCAGTTCTTC	CASSLTPGTYNEQFF
TRBJ2-7	few	TRBD2	TRBV6-5	TGTGCCAGCACAAAGCGGGGAGCCTCCTCCTACGAGCAGTACTTC	CASTKRGASSYEQYF
TRBJ2-7	-	-	TRBV29-1	TGCAGCGTCACCCGGGGGGACAGGTCAGCCTACGAGCAGTACTTC	CSVTRGDRSAYEQYF
TRBJ2-1	-	TRBD2	TRBV5-4	TGTGCCAGCAGCTTGGCCAAGGGACTAGGCTACAATGAGCAGTTCTTC	CASSLAKGLGYNEQFF
TRBJ2-7	-	-	TRBV7-2	TGTGCCAGCAGCTTGTGGCGGGACAGATTACGCTACGAGCAGTACTTC	CASSLWRDRLRYEQYF
TRBJ2-3	-	TRBD2	TRBV4-3	TGCGCCAGCAGCCAAGATATAGGTAGCGGGGGGGCAGATACGCAGTATTTT	CASSQDIGSGGADTQYF
TRBJ1-5	-	-	TRBV19	TGTGCCAGTAGCCTACAGGGTAGGCAGCCCCAGCATTTT	CASSLQGRQPQHF
TRBJ2-6	-	-	TRBV5-5	TGTGCCAGCAAAGGGGGGGGCCCTGGGGCCAACGTCCTGACTTTC	CASKGGGPGANVLTF
TRBJ2-5	-	TRBD2	TRBV7-9	TGTGCCAGCAGCTTGACCGGGACTAGCGGGGGCGGGGAGACCCAGTACTTC	CASSLTGTSGGGETQYF
TRBJ2-7	once	TRBD2	TRBV4-3	TGCGCCAGCAGCCAAGATTACTGGCCGGGACTAGCGGCGGAAAGCTCCTACGAGCAGTACTTC	CASSQDYWPGLAAESSYEQYF
TRBJ2-7	-	TRBD1	TRBV10-3	TGTGCCCGAAAGACCAGGACAGGGGGTTCCTACGAGCAGTACTTC	CARKTRTGGSYEQYF
TRBJ2-2	-	TRBD2	TRBV9	TGTGCCAGCAGCAGGACCGGACTAGCGGGACGGGGGTACACCGGGGAGCTGTTTTTT	CASSRTGLAGRGYTGELFF
TRBJ2-1	once	TRBD1	TRBV4-1	TGCGCCAGCAGCCAAGTCGCCCGGACAGGGAGCTACAATGAGCAGTTCTTC	CASSQVARTGSYNEQFF
TRBJ2-5	-	-	TRBV28	TGTGCCAGCAGTTTGAGTACTCGCCATTCCAAGACCCAGTACTTC	CASSLSTRHSKTQYF
TRBJ1-4	-	-	TRBV28	TGTGCTGGGGGGAGGGCGGCTAATGAAAAACTGTTTTTT	CAGGRAANEKLFF
TRBJ2-7	-	TRBD2	TRBV10-3	TGTGCCATCAGTGAGGCGGGGGGCTCCTACGAGCAGTACTTC	CAISEAGGSYEQYF
TRBJ2-7	-	TRBD2	TRBV7-9	TGTGCCAGCAGCACCCATTCGACTAGCGCCAGCTCCTACGAGCAGTACTTC	CASSTHSTSASSYEQYF
TRBJ2-3	few	-	TRBV7-3	TGTGCCAGCAGCTCGAACCGGGACTCCTTGAAGTATTTT	CASSSNRDSLKYF
TRBJ1-1	-	-	TRBV6-5	TGTGCCAGCAGTGAAAAGGGGGACACTGAAGCTTTCTTT	CASSEKGDTEAFF
TRBJ2-3	-	TRBD1	TRBV28	TGTGCCAGCAGCCAGGGGGTTGAAGATACGCAGTATTTT	CASSQGVEDTQYF
TRBJ2-5	-	TRBD2	TRBV9	TGTGCCAGCAGCGTAGCTAGCGGGAGTTTAGGAGAGACCCAGTACTTC	CASSVASGSLGETQYF
TRBJ1-5	-	TRBD1	TRBV19	TGTGCCAGTAGGGGACAGGGAGGTAGCAATCAGCCCCAGCATTTT	CASRGQGGSNQPQHF
TRBJ1-2	-	-	TRBV4-1	TGCGCCAGCAGCCAAGAGCATGCGGACAGAGGCTACACCTTC	CASSQEHADRGYTF
TRBJ2-7	-	-	TRBV18	TGTGCCAGCTCACCAGATGGGCACCGGGGGAGCGAGCAGTACTTC	CASSPDGHRGSEQYF
TRBJ2-7	once	TRBD2	TRBV18	TGTGCCAGCCAAATGGACGGGCGGGAGAGTGAGCAGTACTTC	CASQMDGRESEQYF
TRBJ2-4	-	-	TRBV28	TGTGCCAGCAGTACTTACTTAGCCAAAAACATTCAGTACTTC	CASSTYLAKNIQYF
TRBJ2-2	-	-	TRBV15	TGTGCCACCAGCAGAGGACAGTCGAACACCGGGGAGCTGTTTTTT	CATSRGQSNTGELFF
TRBJ1-4	-	-	TRBV27	TGTGCCAGCAGTTTTCTGGACAGTAATGAAAAACTGTTTTTT	CASSFLDSNEKLFF
TRBJ2-7	few	TRBD2	TRBV5-5	TGTGCCAGCAGCCACGGGACTAGCGGGAGCTACGAGCAGTACTTC	CASSHGTSGSYEQYF
TRBJ2-2	-	-	TRBV5-1	TGCGCCAGCAGCTTGTTTCGGGAACTCACCGGGGAGCTGTTTTTT	CASSLFRELTGELFF
TRBJ2-5	-	-	TRBV7-2	TGTGCCAGCAGCTTAGATAAGGGCCTGGGGGCGACCCAGTACTTC	CASSLDKGLGATQYF
TRBJ2-2	-	-	TRBV13	TGTGCCAGCAGCCCCCTTACCCCGACACCAAACACCGGGGAGCTGTTTTTT	CASSPLTPTPNTGELFF
TRBJ1-3	-	TRBD1	TRBV7-6	TGTGCCAGCAGCTCCTCGACAGGGGCTGGAAACACCATATATTTT	CASSSSTGAGNTIYF
TRBJ1-1	-	-	TRBV7-2	TGTGCCAGCAGCCCAAAAGGAGGGGCTGAAGCTTTCTTT	CASSPKGGAEAFF
TRBJ2-5	-	TRBD2	TRBV5-4	TGTGCCAGCAGACGAAGTAGCGGGGGGGCCGGAGAGACCCAGTACTTC	CASRRSSGGAGETQYF
TRBJ2-7	-	TRBD1	TRBV18	TGTGCCAGCTCACCACAGACAGGGGGGGATGAGCAGTACTTC	CASSPQTGGDEQYF
TRBJ2-3	-	-	TRBV15	TGTGCCACAAGCACGGATAGGGGAGATACGCAGTATTTT	CATSTDRGDTQYF
TRBJ2-2	-	TRBD1	TRBV6-1	TGTGCCAGCACTCAAAATGCAGGGGGCACCGGGGAGCTGTTTTTT	CASTQNAGGTGELFF